The 21 T cell receptor beta chains listed next were all sequenced from one sample in a study of radiotherapy plus CTLA-4 blockade in lung cancer. Profiling relied on immunoSEQ multiplex PCR, and the TCRdb table lists in-frame clones only, not all of them. The sample lists about 88,000 clones; about 78% were seen once. The sample was peripheral blood, taken from a patient treated with radiotherapy plus ipilimumab. The receptors stem from a human donor with non-small cell lung cancer that progressed on radiotherapy plus ipilimumab.

This clone was recorded once. The chain recombines TRBV4-2 with TRBJ2-1, with D tentatively TRBD1 or TRBD2 (5 bases each). CDR1 LGHNA and CDR2 YNFKEQ come from the germline V gene. CDR3 length: 17 residues. The V and J ends lost 0 bases and 0 bases respectively, with 12 bases between them. As DNA, the CDR3 is TGTGCCAGCAGCCAAGATCAACCCGGGACCTCCTACAATGAGCAGTTCTTC. This translates into CASSQDQPGTSYNEQFF.

The chain joins TRBV28 to TRBJ2-7, with 8 positions matching TRBD2. The CDR3 is 13 residues long. The trim removed 11 bases at V and 1 base at J, leaving 7 bases unmatched. In germline, CDR1 is MDHEN, CDR2 SYDVKM. The CDR3 region has the DNA TGTGCCTCGGGGGGGACACCATCCTACGAGCAGTACTTC. It codes for CASGGTPSYEQYF.

This clone turned up a few times. J is TRBJ1-6 and V is TRBV6-1; D is possibly TRBD1 (5 bases). This CDR3 spans 12 amino acids. Germline loops: CDR1 MNHNS, CDR2 SASEGT. V lost 6 bases and J lost 10, with 10 bases in between. CDR3 in amino acids: CASRSGTSPLHF. CDR3 nucleotides: TGTGCCAGCAGATCCGGGACCTCACCCCTCCACTTT.

V and J are TRBV10-2 and TRBJ2-5; 9 nucleotides align to TRBD1. The CDR3 spans 14 residues. V lost 6 bases and J lost 7; bases outside the gene matches: 9. Germline V CDR1 and CDR2: WSHSY, SAAADI. CDR3 nucleotide sequence: TGCGCCAGCAGCCAGGATACAGGGGGCCGGACCCAGTACTTC. It codes for CASSQDTGGRTQYF.

The chain joins TRBV13 to TRBJ2-7; D remains ambiguous. Per the germline V gene, CDR1 is PRHDT and CDR2 is FYEKMQ (reference sequence). The CDR3 loop spans 12 amino acids. V was trimmed by 0 bases and J by 3 bases, leaving 3 bases between them. As DNA, the CDR3 is TGTGCCAGCAGCTTAGGTGGCTACGAGCAGTACTTC. It encodes CASSLGGYEQYF.

DNA of the CDR3: TGTGCCAGCAGACAGGGCGGTCCGAACACTGAAGCTTTCTTT. It specifies CASRQGGPNTEAFF. The genes are TRBV6-6 and TRBJ1-1, with a tentative D call TRBD1 (6 bases). Trimming left V 6 bases short and J 1 base short, with 12 bases between. This CDR3 contains 14 residues. CDR1 is MNHNY, CDR2 SVGAGI, per germline (reference sequence).

The rearrangement joins TRBV7-9 to TRBJ1-1, with unresolved D. Deletions cut 1 base from V and 4 bases from J, with 13 bases between. CDR3 length: 15 residues. Germline V gives CDR1 SEHNR, CDR2 FQNEAQ (reference sequence). CDR3 nucleotides: TGTGCCAGCAGCTTAGAGCCGGCCGGACCCACTGAAGCTTTCTTT. Its protein is CASSLEPAGPTEAFF.

V usage is TRBV2 and J usage is TRBJ2-7, with unresolved D. Trimming took off 6 bases at V and 7 bases at J, with 10 bases between the two ends. In germline, CDR1 is SNHLY, CDR2 FYNNEI. This CDR3 has 11 amino acids. The CDR3, as DNA: TGTGCCAGCAGCGACCAGGCAGAGCAGTACTTC. Protein product: CASSDQAEQYF.

V usage is TRBV18 and J usage is TRBJ2-3, with TRBD1 matching 7 bases. The CDR3 is made up of 16 amino acids. Germline V gene data show CDR1 as KGHSH and CDR2 as LQKENI. J was trimmed by 0 bases and V by 3 bases; bases with no gene match: 6. The CDR3 sequence is CASSPPTGTSTDTQYF. CDR3 nucleotide sequence: TGTGCCAGCTCACCTCCGACAGGGACGAGCACAGATACGCAGTATTTT.

The chain carries TRBV23-1 and TRBJ2-3; 7 nucleotides line up with TRBD1. TRBV23-1 is given ORF status, its function remaining uncertain. J gave up 3 bases and V 10 bases, and 4 bases lay outside the gene matches. This CDR3 has 12 amino acids. Written as DNA, the CDR3 is TGCGCCAAACAGGGGTGGACAGATACGCAGTATTTT. This sequence encodes CAKQGWTDTQYF.

The chain employs TRBV5-1 and TRBJ2-2, with 7 positions matching TRBD2. The V segment lost 7 bases and the J segment 1 base; nucleotides outside the gene matches: 4. Germline CDR1 reads SGHRS; CDR2 reads YFSETQ. This CDR3 comprises 14 residues. CDR3 loop: CASSGGRNTGELFF. The CDR3 region has the DNA TGCGCCAGCTCCGGCGGGAGGAACACCGGGGAGCTGTTTTTT. Full variable domain (missing parts from reference TRBV5-1 and TRBJ2-2): KAGVTQTPRYLIKTRGQQVTLSCSPISGHRSVSWYQQTPGQGLQFLFEYFSETQRNKGNFPGRFSGRQFSNSRSEMNVSTLELGDSALYLCASSGGRNTGELFFGEGSRLTVL.

This chain connects TRBV7-2 to TRBJ2-2, with a weak D call TRBD2 (5 bases). The CDR3 covers 13 residues. CDR1 and CDR2 from the germline V gene are SGHTA and FQGNSA. V was clipped by 7 bases and J by 7 bases, with 13 bases between them. The CDR3 DNA sequence: TGTGCCAGCAACACCTTTGAGGGCGGGGAGCTGTTTTTT. This codes for CASNTFEGGELFF.

The chain carries TRBV7-9 and TRBJ1-1, with D possibly matching TRBD1 (6 bases). Trimming removed 2 bases at V and 8 bases at J, with 9 bases between. CDR1 and CDR2 from the germline V gene are SEHNR and FQNEAQ (reference sequence). This CDR3 contains 12 residues. CDR3 DNA: TGTGCCAGCAGCTTACAGGGGAACGAAGCTTTCTTT. Protein product: CASSLQGNEAFF.

This chain connects TRBV18 to TRBJ2-5; 12 bases match TRBD2. The V segment lost 0 bases and the J segment 5 bases; nucleotides outside the gene matches: 4. From germline, CDR1 is KGHSH and CDR2 LQKENI. The CDR3 has 16 amino acids. Written as DNA, the CDR3 is TGTGCCAGCTCACCACCGACTAGCGGGGGACAGGAGACCCAGTACTTC. This encodes CASSPPTSGGQETQYF.

The chain's CDR3 is CASSPGGQRFPDTQYF. The CDR3 region has the DNA TGTGCCAGCAGCCCGGGCGGGCAGAGGTTCCCAGATACGCAGTATTTT. This sequence joins TRBV11-3 and TRBJ2-3; the D gene is possibly TRBD2 (5 bases). Trimming cost V 5 bases and J 4 bases, with 19 bases left between them. Germline CDR1 and CDR2: SGHNT and YENEEA. CDR3 size: 16 residues.

The V and J genes are TRBV27 and TRBJ2-7; 8 bases match TRBD1. The V and J ends lost 4 bases and 1 base, in that order; junction bases with no gene match: 6. CDR3 length equals 15 residues. Germline values: CDR1 MNHEY, CDR2 SMNVEV (reference sequence). The CDR3 is CASSSLGQGSYEQYF. The CDR3 coding sequence is TGTGCCAGCAGTTCCCTAGGACAGGGATCCTACGAGCAGTACTTC.

The chain links TRBV13 to TRBJ2-7; D not certain. Trimming cost V 3 bases and J 7 bases, with 7 bases left between them. From germline, CDR1 is PRHDT and CDR2 FYEKMQ (reference sequence). The CDR3 runs 11 residues. CDR3: CASSLNGEQYF. DNA for the CDR3: TGTGCCAGCAGCTTGAACGGAGAGCAGTACTTC.

The chain carries TRBV11-1 and TRBJ2-5; D is perhaps TRBD1 (5 bases). CDR3 size: 14 residues. V lost 2 bases, J lost 4 bases, and 11 bases lay in between. The V gene's germline CDR1 is SGHAT and CDR2 FQDESV (reference sequence). The CDR3 nucleotides are TGTGCCAGCAGCTTACCCGTCCAGGGAGAGACCCAGTACTTC. This gives the protein CASSLPVQGETQYF.

The gene calls are TRBV27 and TRBJ1-1; TRBD1 matches 7 bases. Looked up from germline, CDR1 is MNHEY and CDR2 is SMNVEV (reference sequence). V was pared by 5 bases and J by 0 bases, with 6 bases of the junction left unmatched. This CDR3 is 15 amino acids long. Here the CDR3 reads CASSPRGQLNTEAFF. The CDR3 DNA follows: TGTGCCAGCAGTCCCCGGGGACAGCTGAACACTGAAGCTTTCTTT.

The chain carries TRBV7-9 and TRBJ2-5; unclear D gene. The germline V and J ends were trimmed by 1 base and 4 bases, with 10 bases remaining between them. Germline V gene sequence: CDR1 SEHNR, CDR2 FQNEAQ (reference sequence). The CDR3 sequence is 14 residues long. CDR3 loop: CASSLGLSGETQYF. Written as DNA, the CDR3 is TGTGCCAGCAGCTTAGGTTTATCGGGAGAGACCCAGTACTTC.

The V and J genes are TRBV28 and TRBJ2-6; no reliable D call. Germline V CDR1 and CDR2: MDHEN, SYDVKM. The CDR3 is made up of 17 amino acids. Trimming stripped 3 bases from V and 1 base from J, with 13 bases between. The CDR3 nucleotides are TGTGCCAGCAGTTTGGCCCCTTCGTTGTCTGGGGCCAACGTCCTGACTTTC. Residues: CASSLAPSLSGANVLTF.